This note documents a single T cell receptor beta chain sequence. The sample carries other DNA sequences with the same CDR3. Germline V gene lookup returns CDR1 ENHRY and CDR2 SYGVKD. V shed 7 bases and J shed 0 bases, with 8 bases lying between them. The CDR3 is made up of 13 amino acids. This specimen belongs to a study of blood T cell repertoires in COVID-19. Background on the study: Samples of COVID-19 (acute and convalescent) were obtained from the United States, Italy and Spain. Nucleic acid was either cDNA or gDNA, and it came from T cells, B-cell-depleted T cells, or PBMCs.

Method: immunoSEQ multiplex PCR; TCRdb's copy keeps in-frame clones and lacks some. This table has roughly 280,000 clones, 84% appearing once. The chain carries TRBV10-3 and TRBJ2-3, with D perhaps TRBD2 (5 bases). The source is a man aged 55 to 70 with acute or convalescent COVID-19. The sample taken for sequencing was peripheral blood. The CDR3 DNA sequence: TGTGCCATCACATCGGGGAGCACAGATACGCAGTATTTT. Protein: CAITSGSTDTQYF.